The rows below give T cell receptor beta chains drawn from one sample of a study of T cell responses to AZD1222 COVID-19 vaccine. This table comes from immunoSEQ multiplex PCR, and its TCRdb copy is limited to in-frame clones, with some not included. The sample lists 100,000 to 150,000 clones, 85% occurring once. The sample in question was peripheral blood, obtained 28 days after the second AZD1222 dose. The receptors stem from an adult who received the AZD1222 COVID-19 vaccine. Both conserved end residues are part of each CDR3. The D gene is left open where the match is weak. Not all rows give a size; the values are once, few, many and, for expanded clones, a class.

j_call,clone_size,d_call,v_call,cdr3_nt,cdr3_aa
TRBJ1-3,.,.,TRBV5-4,TGTGCCAGCAGCTTGGATTTCGCCCCGTGGTCTGGAAACACCATATATTTT,CASSLDFAPWSGNTIYF
TRBJ1-5,.,TRBD1,TRBV30,TGTGCCTGGGGGACAGGAGATAGCAATCAGCCCCAGCATTTT,CAWGTGDSNQPQHF
TRBJ2-2,.,.,TRBV21-1,TGTGCCAGCAGCCAGACCAGCTCGCGGGGCACCGGGGAGCTGTTTTTT,CASSQTSSRGTGELFF
TRBJ1-1,once,.,TRBV6-2/TRBV6-3,TGTGCCAGCAGTTACGGGGGGTGGACTGAAGCTTTCTTT,CASSYGGWTEAFF
TRBJ1-6,.,.,TRBV7-9,TGTGCCAGCAGCTTAGATAATTCACCCCTCCACTTT,CASSLDNSPLHF
TRBJ2-2,.,.,TRBV7-9,TGTGCCAGCAGCCCCGAAGATGGGGGGCCGGACACCGGGGAGCTGTTTTTT,CASSPEDGGPDTGELFF
TRBJ2-7,.,TRBD1,TRBV7-2,TGTGCCAGCAGCTTAAGTACAGGGGCAACCTACGAGCAGTACTTC,CASSLSTGATYEQYF
TRBJ1-2,.,.,TRBV6-6,TGTGCCAGCAGTTACTCGAATTTCGGGGCCGACTATGGCTACACCTTC,CASSYSNFGADYGYTF
TRBJ1-1,.,.,TRBV28,TGTGCCAGCAGTTTATCAGCGGGGAACACTGAAGCTTTCTTT,CASSLSAGNTEAFF
TRBJ2-1,.,.,TRBV7-9,TGTGCCAGCAGCTTAGTTCAGGGGACCAATGAGCAGTTCTTC,CASSLVQGTNEQFF
TRBJ1-4,.,TRBD1,TRBV11-2,TGTGCCAGCAGCCTGGACAGGGGGCCTGAAAAACTGTTTTTT,CASSLDRGPEKLFF
TRBJ1-5,.,TRBD1,TRBV3-1/TRBV3-2,TGTGCCAGCAGCCATACAGGGGAAGGCAATCAGCCCCAGCATTTT,CASSHTGEGNQPQHF
TRBJ2-2,.,.,TRBV2,TGTGCCAGCACCGGGGACACCGGGGAGCTGTTTTTT,CASTGDTGELFF
TRBJ2-1,.,.,TRBV5-6,TGTGCCAGCAGCTTGATTAAGAATGAGCAGTTCTTC,CASSLIKNEQFF
TRBJ2-1,.,TRBD1,TRBV6-5,TGTGCCAGCAGTTACCCGGGACAGCTCAATGAGCAGTTCTTC,CASSYPGQLNEQFF
TRBJ1-2,.,TRBD1,TRBV28,TGTGCCAGCGTCGCCGGGACAGACTTCTATGGCTACACCTTC,CASVAGTDFYGYTF
TRBJ2-1,.,.,TRBV24-1,TGTGCCACCAGTGATTTGGGTTCTAGCACCAATGAGCAGTTCTTC,CATSDLGSSTNEQFF
TRBJ1-3,.,TRBD1,TRBV28,TGTGCCAGCAGTTTAGACAGGGCGGGAAACACCATATATTTT,CASSLDRAGNTIYF
TRBJ1-1,.,.,TRBV10-3,TGTGCCATCAGTGAGTCGGACATGAACACTGAAGCTTTCTTT,CAISESDMNTEAFF
TRBJ1-3,.,.,TRBV28,TGTGCCAGCAGTTCTCCCCCTGACCTAGGAAACACCATATATTTT,CASSSPPDLGNTIYF
TRBJ1-5,.,.,TRBV19,TGTGCCAGTAGTCTGTGGCACCTAATGCGGGGCAGCAATCAGCCCCAGCATTTT,CASSLWHLMRGSNQPQHF
TRBJ1-2,.,.,TRBV5-1,TGCGCCAGCAGCTTGTTAGGGATGGGTGACTATGGCTACACCTTC,CASSLLGMGDYGYTF
TRBJ1-4,.,TRBD1,TRBV7-6,TGTGCCAGCAGCCCCCGGGGGACAGACCGCCGGGGTGAACTGTTTTTT,CASSPRGTDRRGELFF
TRBJ2-5,.,TRBD2,TRBV24-1,TGTGCCACCAGTGATCCCTCGGGACTAGCGGGGGCTCAAGAGACCCAGTACTTC,CATSDPSGLAGAQETQYF
TRBJ2-5,.,.,TRBV11-2,TGTGCCAGCAGCTTAGAGGGGTTCGAGACCCAGTACTTC,CASSLEGFETQYF
TRBJ1-1,few,.,TRBV28,TGTGCCAGCAGTGTCTACAGGGTGGAAGCTTTCTTT,CASSVYRVEAFF
TRBJ1-2,.,.,TRBV5-1,TGCGCCAGCAGCTCGGGAGACACAGGGACCTATGGCTACACCTTC,CASSSGDTGTYGYTF
TRBJ1-2,.,.,TRBV12-5,TGTGCTAGTGGTTTAGGTTCCGGTGGCTACACCTTC,CASGLGSGGYTF
TRBJ1-1,.,.,TRBV6-6,TGTGCCAGCAGTTACTCGGACAAACTGAACACTGAAGCTTTCTTT,CASSYSDKLNTEAFF
TRBJ2-5,.,TRBD2,TRBV5-1,TGCGCCAGCAGCCCTTCCCTAGCGGGGGGGGCCCAGTACTTC,CASSPSLAGGAQYF
TRBJ1-6,once,TRBD1,TRBV3-1/TRBV3-2,TGTGCCAGCAGCCCCGGGACAGGGCATAATTCACCCCTCCACTTT,CASSPGTGHNSPLHF
TRBJ2-1,once,.,TRBV2,TGTGCGTCCAAGCAGCGCTCCTACAATGAGCAGTTCTTC,CASKQRSYNEQFF
TRBJ2-5,.,TRBD1,TRBV29-1,TGCAGCGTCACAGGGGGCGTAGAGACCCAGTACTTC,CSVTGGVETQYF
TRBJ2-3,.,TRBD1,TRBV3-1/TRBV3-2,TGTGCCAGCAGCCAATCGATCAGGGGGTATACGCAGTATTTT,CASSQSIRGYTQYF
TRBJ1-4,.,.,TRBV7-8,TGTGCCAGCAGCCTACAGTATAATGAAAAACTGTTTTTT,CASSLQYNEKLFF
TRBJ2-2,few,.,TRBV11-3,TGTGCCAGCAGCTTAAATGCCGGGGAGCTGTTTTTT,CASSLNAGELFF
TRBJ2-1,.,.,TRBV4-3,TGCGCCAGCAGGAGAGACGTGAGCTCCTACAATGAGCAGTTCTTC,CASRRDVSSYNEQFF
TRBJ1-2,.,.,TRBV12-3/TRBV12-4,TGTGCCAGCAGTTTCGTTGACTATGGCTACACCTTC,CASSFVDYGYTF
TRBJ2-1,.,TRBD2,TRBV29-1,TGCAGCGCCCCCAAATCTAGCGGGGGGGCCGGGGAGCAGTTCTTC,CSAPKSSGGAGEQFF
TRBJ2-1,.,.,TRBV18,TGTGCCAGCTCGGCTAAAACAGGGAATGAGCAGTTCTTC,CASSAKTGNEQFF
TRBJ2-7,.,.,TRBV9,TGTGCCAGCAGCATAGGATCGGGTGAGCAGTACTTC,CASSIGSGEQYF
TRBJ1-6,.,TRBD1,TRBV28,TGTGCCAGCAGCCCCGCGGACAGGGACGATTCACCCCTCCACTTT,CASSPADRDDSPLHF
TRBJ1-2,.,.,TRBV4-1,TGCGCCAGCAGCCAACCCGGGCAGGTCGATGCGTATGGCTACACCTTC,CASSQPGQVDAYGYTF
TRBJ1-5,many,TRBD1,TRBV6-2/TRBV6-3,TGTGCCAGCAGTTACAATACAGGGGTTCAGCCCCAGCATTTT,CASSYNTGVQPQHF
TRBJ2-1,.,TRBD2,TRBV9,TGTGCCAGCAGCAAACTAGCGGGGGGGAAGCGCTCCTACAATGAGCAGTTCTTC,CASSKLAGGKRSYNEQFF
TRBJ1-1,once,.,TRBV7-2,TGTGCCAGCAGCTTGGGACGGAGCATGAACACTGAAGCTTTCTTT,CASSLGRSMNTEAFF
TRBJ1-2,.,.,TRBV19,TGTGCCAGTAGTATCTCGGGAAACAGGGTTGGCTACACCTTC,CASSISGNRVGYTF
TRBJ1-6,.,.,TRBV9,TGTGCCAGCAGCGTAGGGGTCAGCTCCTATAATTCACCCCTCCACTTT,CASSVGVSSYNSPLHF
TRBJ2-1,.,TRBD2,TRBV2,TGTGCCAGCAGGGGAGCGTTAGCGGGAATCTCCTACAATGAGCAGTTCTTC,CASRGALAGISYNEQFF
TRBJ1-5,once,TRBD1,TRBV5-6,TGTGCCAGCAGCTTGACAGGGGGCTCTTATCAGCCCCAGCATTTT,CASSLTGGSYQPQHF
TRBJ1-1,.,.,TRBV5-1,TGCGCCAGCAGCTTGGAAGTCCTAGCGGGCTCTTTCTTT,CASSLEVLAGSFF
TRBJ1-1,.,TRBD1,TRBV18,TGTGCCAGCTCACCACCGGGACAGGGGTTAACTGAAGCTTTCTTT,CASSPPGQGLTEAFF
TRBJ1-4,.,TRBD1,TRBV6-5,TGTGCCAGCAGTTACAGCCGGGACAGGGGGCTTGAAAAACTGTTTTTT,CASSYSRDRGLEKLFF